The source of this TCR beta chain is a study of cytomegalovirus exposure and HLA in healthy donors. V trimming: 4 bases; J trimming: 3 bases; junction bases outside the gene matches: 9. The CDR3 is 15 residues long. Germline loops: CDR1 MNHEY, CDR2 SVGAGI. Primers for the PCR totalled 60 Vbeta and 13 Jbeta. The data were produced by immunoSEQ multiplex PCR, yet TCRdb's version contains in-frame clones alone and is incomplete. The sample yields around 99,000 clones, 69% seen once. Note on this clone: Its antigen is not known.

Study-level findings and limits: Presence/absence analyses rested on an assumption that sequencing depth was roughly uniform across donors.

The rearrangement links TRBV6-5 to TRBJ2-7, with 7 bases lining up with TRBD1. The material sequenced was PBMCs. The clonotype originates from an older woman in good health and CMV-seropositive. CDR3: CASSSSGTVNYEQYF. CDR3 DNA: TGTGCCAGCAGTTCCTCCGGGACAGTAAACTACGAGCAGTACTTC.